This T cell receptor beta chain was documented in a study of regulatory and conventional T cells in RAG deficiency. Generated by immunoSEQ multiplex PCR, the TCRdb table keeps only in-frame clones and is missing some. Among fewer than 20,000 clones listed, over 80% were seen once. Genomic DNA came from blood regulatory T cells gated CD4+ CD25-high CD127-low. Germline V CDR1 and CDR2: SGHKS, YYEKEE (reference sequence). V was clipped by 3 bases and J by 4 bases; unmatched bases: 5. The CDR3 consists of 16 residues. The sample also formed part of further work on regulatory T cells. Per that paper: The PCR used 52 TRBV and 13 TRBJ primers. Regulatory T cells showed the strongest V-J pair restriction and V/J gene skewing among patient repertoires.

Specimen: Tregs sorted from blood. The chain recombines TRBV5-5 with TRBJ2-6; TRBD1 agrees at 9 bases. This receptor was taken from a human donor in good health. DNA for the CDR3: TGTGCCAGCAGCTCACAGGGGGCGGCGGGGGCCAACGTCCTGACTTTC. This translates into CASSSQGAAGANVLTF.